The rows below give T cell receptor beta chains drawn from one sample of a study of blood T cell repertoires in COVID-19. Using immunoSEQ multiplex PCR, the repertoire was profiled, and TCRdb retains in-frame clones only, with some absent. The sample lists roughly 150,000 clones; around four fifths were seen once. The material sequenced was PBMCs or T cells enriched from blood (not recorded which). The receptor set was obtained from a woman aged 40-49 years who had recovered from COVID-19. Both conserved end residues are part of each CDR3. Each record gives: clone size, V gene, D gene, J gene, CDR3 DNA, CDR3 protein. D genes are given only for firm matches. Size tells how often a clone was seen (once, few, many) or the class of an expanded clone, and some rows leave it out.

size: -
V: TRBV30
D: -
J: TRBJ1-1
DNA: TGTGCCTGGAGTGTGGCGGGGCTTGGCACTGAAGCTTTCTTT
CDR3: CAWSVAGLGTEAFF

size: -
V: TRBV7-8
D: TRBD2
J: TRBJ2-7
DNA: TGTGCCAGCAGCTTAGTAGGACTAGCGGTATACGAGCAGTACTTC
CDR3: CASSLVGLAVYEQYF

size: -
V: TRBV7-8
D: -
J: TRBJ2-5
DNA: TGTGCCAGCAGCTTAGCGGGGGGTCTCCAAGAGACCCAGTACTTC
CDR3: CASSLAGGLQETQYF

size: -
V: TRBV18
D: -
J: TRBJ2-1
DNA: TGTGCCAGCTCACCTACTAGTCCCAATTGGCCGTTCTTC
CDR3: CASSPTSPNWPFF

size: -
V: TRBV19
D: -
J: TRBJ1-1
DNA: TGTGCCAGTAGTATGGAGGGGACGAACACTGAAGCTTTCTTT
CDR3: CASSMEGTNTEAFF

size: -
V: TRBV18
D: TRBD1
J: TRBJ2-7
DNA: TGTGCCAGCTCACCGGCCGGGACAGGGGGCGTCGAGCAGTACTTC
CDR3: CASSPAGTGGVEQYF

size: -
V: TRBV2
D: -
J: TRBJ2-7
DNA: TGTGCCAGCAGCCCTAGACAGGCGCCCTACGAGCAGTACTTC
CDR3: CASSPRQAPYEQYF

size: few
V: TRBV19
D: -
J: TRBJ2-7
DNA: TGTGCCAGTAGTATAACGGACGCGGGTGAGCAGTACTTC
CDR3: CASSITDAGEQYF

size: -
V: TRBV2
D: -
J: TRBJ1-1
DNA: TGTGCCAGCAGGCCGACAGAATCGAACACTGAAGCTTTCTTT
CDR3: CASRPTESNTEAFF

size: -
V: TRBV7-9
D: -
J: TRBJ2-1
DNA: TGTGCCAGCTTACGACTAGAGGGTTATAATGAGCAGTTCTTC
CDR3: CASLRLEGYNEQFF

size: -
V: TRBV4-1
D: -
J: TRBJ2-1
DNA: TGCGCCAGCAGCACACACAATGAGCAGTTCTTC
CDR3: CASSTHNEQFF

size: -
V: TRBV2
D: -
J: TRBJ1-1
DNA: TGTGCCAGCAGTCCACAGGGTCCGAACACTGAAGCTTTCTTT
CDR3: CASSPQGPNTEAFF

size: -
V: TRBV25-1
D: -
J: TRBJ1-1
DNA: TGTGCCAGCAGCGGACTCGACGGAGAAGCTTTCTTT
CDR3: CASSGLDGEAFF

size: -
V: TRBV28
D: -
J: TRBJ1-3
DNA: TGTGCCAGCAGTCCGGGACAAATCACTGGAAACACCATATATTTT
CDR3: CASSPGQITGNTIYF

size: -
V: TRBV20-1
D: TRBD1
J: TRBJ2-3
DNA: TGCAGTGCAACAGGGGCAGATACGCAGTATTTT
CDR3: CSATGADTQYF

size: -
V: TRBV4-1
D: -
J: TRBJ1-2
DNA: TGCGCCAGCAGCCAAGACGACAGGACAGTTTATGGCTACACCTTC
CDR3: CASSQDDRTVYGYTF

size: -
V: TRBV6-2/TRBV6-3
D: -
J: TRBJ1-5
DNA: TGTGCCAGCAGTTACTCGATGGCAGGGTATAGCAATCAGCCCCAGCATTTT
CDR3: CASSYSMAGYSNQPQHF

size: -
V: TRBV29-1
D: -
J: TRBJ1-2
DNA: TGCAGCGCTAGGGGGGGGCCCGAGGGCTACACCTTC
CDR3: CSARGGPEGYTF

size: few
V: TRBV12-3/TRBV12-4
D: -
J: TRBJ1-6
DNA: TGTGCCAGCAGTCGGGGGAGTAATTCACCCCTCCACTTT
CDR3: CASSRGSNSPLHF

size: few
V: TRBV10-1
D: TRBD2
J: TRBJ2-5
DNA: TGCGCCAGCAGTGACGCAGTGCCCCTAGGCGGGAGTGGTTGGGAGACCCAGTACTTC
CDR3: CASSDAVPLGGSGWETQYF

size: -
V: TRBV12-3/TRBV12-4
D: TRBD1
J: TRBJ1-2
DNA: TGTGCCAGCAGTTTGAGGACAGGGTATGGCTACACCTTC
CDR3: CASSLRTGYGYTF

size: -
V: TRBV7-9
D: TRBD1
J: TRBJ1-1
DNA: TGTGCCAGCAGCACAGGACAGGGAAGGAACACTGAAGCTTTCTTT
CDR3: CASSTGQGRNTEAFF

size: -
V: TRBV3-1/TRBV3-2
D: -
J: TRBJ1-1
DNA: TGTGCCAGCAGCCACAGGGAGGGAAGGACTGAAGCTTTCTTT
CDR3: CASSHREGRTEAFF

size: -
V: TRBV11-2
D: -
J: TRBJ2-3
DNA: TGTGCCAGCAGCTTATTCGCGGGCTCAGTAGATACGCAGTATTTT
CDR3: CASSLFAGSVDTQYF

size: -
V: TRBV19
D: -
J: TRBJ2-5
DNA: TGTGCCACCTCCGGAGTGGTCGGGGAGACCCAGTACTTC
CDR3: CATSGVVGETQYF

size: -
V: TRBV11-2
D: -
J: TRBJ2-6
DNA: TGTGCCAGCAGCTTAGAGGGCAGGTCTTCAGGGGCCAACGTCCTGACTTTC
CDR3: CASSLEGRSSGANVLTF

size: -
V: TRBV9
D: TRBD2
J: TRBJ2-5
DNA: TGTGCCAGCAGCGCGGGGGGAGGGAGCTTTATTGAGACCCAGTACTTC
CDR3: CASSAGGGSFIETQYF

size: -
V: TRBV7-9
D: TRBD2
J: TRBJ2-1
DNA: TGTGCCAGCAGCTTTTCTCCGACTAGCGGCCGAGGAGTATACAATGAGCAGTTCTTC
CDR3: CASSFSPTSGRGVYNEQFF

size: -
V: TRBV25-1
D: -
J: TRBJ1-6
DNA: TGTGCCAGCAGTAACTACAGGGATTCTAATTCACCCCTCCACTTT
CDR3: CASSNYRDSNSPLHF

size: -
V: TRBV2
D: TRBD1
J: TRBJ2-7
DNA: TGTGCCAGCAGCATCGGGACAGGGGGCCCCTACGAGCAGTACTTC
CDR3: CASSIGTGGPYEQYF

size: -
V: TRBV30
D: TRBD1
J: TRBJ1-5
DNA: TGTGCCTGGAGCTTTAGTACAGGGGGCCAGCCCCAGCATTTT
CDR3: CAWSFSTGGQPQHF

size: -
V: TRBV7-8
D: -
J: TRBJ1-3
DNA: TGTGCCAGCAGCTTAGAACAGGGAGGGAACACCATATATTTT
CDR3: CASSLEQGGNTIYF

size: -
V: TRBV14
D: TRBD2
J: TRBJ2-5
DNA: TGTGCCAGCAGCCGCGACGGGGGGGCGGAGACCCAGTACTTC
CDR3: CASSRDGGAETQYF

size: -
V: TRBV3-1/TRBV3-2
D: TRBD2
J: TRBJ2-5
DNA: TGTGCCAGCAGCTCTGCGGGGGCGGGGGGCCTCCAAGAGACCCAGTACTTC
CDR3: CASSSAGAGGLQETQYF

size: -
V: TRBV5-1
D: TRBD1
J: TRBJ1-1
DNA: TGCGCCAGCAGCGTAGGGGACAGCTTTGAAGCTTTCTTT
CDR3: CASSVGDSFEAFF

size: once
V: TRBV9
D: TRBD2
J: TRBJ2-5
DNA: TGTGCCAGCAGCTCCTCCCTAGCGGAGGAGACCCAGTACTTC
CDR3: CASSSSLAEETQYF

size: -
V: TRBV5-1
D: -
J: TRBJ2-7
DNA: TGCGCCAGCAGCTTGGGGGGACTCCCTTTACACGAGCAGTACTTC
CDR3: CASSLGGLPLHEQYF

size: -
V: TRBV28
D: TRBD1
J: TRBJ1-1
DNA: TGTGCCAGCAGTTTGATGGACAGGTTGAACACTGAAGCTTTCTTT
CDR3: CASSLMDRLNTEAFF

size: -
V: TRBV7-2
D: -
J: TRBJ2-1
DNA: TGTGCCAGCAGCTTCACGAGGGCCCCGTACAATGAGCAGTTCTTC
CDR3: CASSFTRAPYNEQFF

size: -
V: TRBV7-8
D: -
J: TRBJ1-1
DNA: TGTGCCAGCAGCCCCCCGGTCGGCACTGAAGCTTTCTTT
CDR3: CASSPPVGTEAFF

size: -
V: TRBV29-1
D: TRBD2
J: TRBJ2-3
DNA: TGCAGCGTTGAAGCGGGGTCGCGGGGGGCCACAGATACGCAGTATTTT
CDR3: CSVEAGSRGATDTQYF

size: -
V: TRBV12-5
D: TRBD1
J: TRBJ1-6
DNA: TGTGCTAGTGGTTTGGAGGACAGGTCGCCCCTCCACTTT
CDR3: CASGLEDRSPLHF

size: -
V: TRBV29-1
D: TRBD1
J: TRBJ1-1
DNA: TGCAGCGGCAGACAGGGGGTAGGCACTGAAGCTTTCTTT
CDR3: CSGRQGVGTEAFF